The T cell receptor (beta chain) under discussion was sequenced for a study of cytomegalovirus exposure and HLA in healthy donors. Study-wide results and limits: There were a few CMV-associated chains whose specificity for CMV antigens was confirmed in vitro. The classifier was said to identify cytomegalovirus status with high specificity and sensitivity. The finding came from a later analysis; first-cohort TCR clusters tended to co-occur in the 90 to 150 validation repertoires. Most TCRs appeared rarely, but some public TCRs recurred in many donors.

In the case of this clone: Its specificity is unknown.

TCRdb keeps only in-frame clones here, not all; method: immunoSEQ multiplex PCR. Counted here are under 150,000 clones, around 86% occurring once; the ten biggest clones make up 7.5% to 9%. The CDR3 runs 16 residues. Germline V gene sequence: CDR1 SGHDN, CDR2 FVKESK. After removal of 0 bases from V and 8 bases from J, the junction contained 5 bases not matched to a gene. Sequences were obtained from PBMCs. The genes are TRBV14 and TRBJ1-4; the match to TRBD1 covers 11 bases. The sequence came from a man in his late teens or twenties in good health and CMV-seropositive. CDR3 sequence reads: CASSQDGQGAREKLFF. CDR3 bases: TGTGCCAGCAGCCAAGACGGACAGGGGGCAAGGGAAAAACTGTTTTTT.